This T cell receptor (beta chain) was observed in a study of OX40 agonist ivuxolimab in advanced cancers. Germline CDR1 GTSNPN, CDR2 SVGIG (reference sequence). With 0 bases removed from V and 2 bases from J, the gap between germline ends came to 8 bases. The CDR3 is 14 residues long. This table comes from immunoSEQ multiplex PCR, and its TCRdb copy is limited to in-frame clones, with some not included. This sample has some 77,000 clones, with 75% to 90% found just once. This sequence originates from an adult with an advanced solid tumor such as melanoma, head and neck, liver or kidney cancer. The input for sequencing was CD4+ or CD8+ T cells sorted from blood, taken in a trial of the OX40 agonist ivuxolimab. The chain carries TRBV30 and TRBJ1-3, with D possibly TRBD1 on 6 matching bases. In nucleotides, the CDR3 is TGTGCCTGGAGTGTGAGGGGGGCTGGAAACACCATATATTTT. The encoded protein is CAWSVRGAGNTIYF.